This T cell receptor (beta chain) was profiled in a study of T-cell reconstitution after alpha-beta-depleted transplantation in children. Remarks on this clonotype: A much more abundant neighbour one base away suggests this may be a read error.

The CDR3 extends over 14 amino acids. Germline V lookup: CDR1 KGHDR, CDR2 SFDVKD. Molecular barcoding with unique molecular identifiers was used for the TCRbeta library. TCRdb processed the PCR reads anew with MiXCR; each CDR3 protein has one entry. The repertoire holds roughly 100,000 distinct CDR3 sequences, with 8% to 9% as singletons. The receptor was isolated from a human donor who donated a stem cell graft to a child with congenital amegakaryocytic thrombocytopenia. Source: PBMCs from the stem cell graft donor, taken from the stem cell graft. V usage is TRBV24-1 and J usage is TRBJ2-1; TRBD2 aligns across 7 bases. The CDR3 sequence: CATMGGSSYNDQFF. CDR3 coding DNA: TGTGCCACTATGGGGGGGAGCTCCTACAATGACCAGTTCTTC.